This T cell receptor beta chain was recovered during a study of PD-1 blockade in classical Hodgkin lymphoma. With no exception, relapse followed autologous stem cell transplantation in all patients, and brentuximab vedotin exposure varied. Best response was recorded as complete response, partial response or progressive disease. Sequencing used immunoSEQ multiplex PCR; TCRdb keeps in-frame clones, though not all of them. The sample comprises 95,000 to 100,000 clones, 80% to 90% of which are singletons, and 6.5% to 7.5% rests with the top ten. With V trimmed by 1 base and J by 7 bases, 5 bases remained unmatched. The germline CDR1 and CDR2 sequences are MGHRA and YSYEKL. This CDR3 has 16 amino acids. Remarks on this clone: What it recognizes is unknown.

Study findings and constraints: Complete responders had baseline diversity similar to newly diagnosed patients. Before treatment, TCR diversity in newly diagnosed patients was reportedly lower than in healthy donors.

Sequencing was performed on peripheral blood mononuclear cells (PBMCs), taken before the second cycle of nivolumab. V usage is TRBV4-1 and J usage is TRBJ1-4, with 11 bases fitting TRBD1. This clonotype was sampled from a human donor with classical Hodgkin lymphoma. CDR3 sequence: CASSQVGGTGGEKLFF. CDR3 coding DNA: TGCGCCAGCAGCCAAGTTGGCGGGACAGGGGGTGAAAAACTGTTTTTT.